Presented here are 28 T cell receptor beta chains from one specimen sequenced in a study of CD8+ T cells in alopecia areata. Isolated RNA was reverse transcribed into cDNA used as the sequencing template. Assay: immunoSEQ multiplex PCR; the TCRdb copy retains only in-frame clones and omits some. The table lists about 220,000 clones, about 50% of them singletons, with around 1.6% in the top ten. Treatment of the sample: oral pan-JAK inhibitor, 5-10 mg twice daily. Here the sequenced sample was CD4+ T cells sorted from blood, taken at week 4, from a patient treated with tofacitinib. The receptors derive from a human donor with alopecia areata.

The CDR3 sequence is CASSTRDRGRTEAFF. As DNA, the CDR3 is TGTGCCAGCAGCACCCGGGACAGGGGGCGTACTGAAGCTTTCTTT. The chain uses TRBV11-2 and TRBJ1-1; the match to TRBD1 covers 12 bases. This CDR3 spans 15 amino acids. The J segment lost 5 bases and the V segment lost 5 bases, leaving 6 bases of the junction unmatched. The germline V gene encodes CDR1 SGHAT and CDR2 FQNNGV.

Only a few counts were recorded for this clone. The chain combines TRBV18 with TRBJ1-1, with 8 bases aligning to TRBD1. The CDR3 has 13 residues. CDR1 is KGHSH and CDR2 is LQKENI in the germline V gene. Losses at the gene ends were 3 bases for V and 8 bases for J; bases not matched to a gene: 5. CDR3 sequence reads: CASSPGQANEAFF. CDR3 nucleotides: TGTGCCAGCTCACCGGGACAGGCCAACGAAGCTTTCTTT. Full variable domain (missing parts from reference TRBV18 and TRBJ1-1): NAGVMQNPRHLVRRRGQEARLRCSPMKGHSHVYWYRQLPEEGLKFMVYLQKENIIDESGMPKERFSAEFPKEGPSILRIQQVVRGDSAAYFCASSPGQANEAFFGQGTRLTVV.

The chain uses TRBV13 and TRBJ2-6; D uncertain. The germline V and J ends were trimmed by 5 bases and 2 bases, with 10 bases remaining between them. The germline V gene has CDR1 PRHDT and CDR2 FYEKMQ (reference sequence). This CDR3 spans 15 amino acids. Written as DNA, the CDR3 is TGTGCCAGCAGCCGAAGATTAGCTGGGGCCAACGTCCTGACTTTC. This codes for CASSRRLAGANVLTF.

CDR3 residues: CAISVQGRDTQYF. CDR3 bases: TGTGCCATCAGTGTGCAGGGGAGAGATACGCAGTATTTT. The chain joins TRBV10-3 to TRBJ2-3; D is possibly TRBD1 (6 bases). Germline CDR1 and CDR2: ENHRY and SYGVKD. The CDR3 sequence is 13 residues long. Trimming took off 4 bases at V and 5 bases at J, with 10 bases between the two ends.

The genes are TRBV30 and TRBJ1-5, with TRBD1 as a possible D gene (6 bases). V was cut by 2 bases and J by 6 bases, with 17 bases left in between. The CDR3 extends over 15 amino acids. Germline V lookup: CDR1 GTSNPN, CDR2 SVGIG (reference sequence). Here the CDR3 DNA reads TGTGCCTGGAGTAGAATGGGGGGGCCGGGTCAGCCCCAGCATTTT. It translates to CAWSRMGGPGQPQHF.

The chain combines TRBV29-1 with TRBJ2-1; 8 bases match TRBD2. The CDR3 is made up of 14 amino acids. Germline loops: CDR1 SQVTM, CDR2 ANQGSEA. V shed 2 bases and J 5 bases; nucleotides not matched to a gene: 5. This CDR3 reads CSVEPRLANNEQFF. CDR3 nucleotides: TGCAGCGTTGAACCTAGACTAGCGAACAATGAGCAGTTCTTC.

This chain joins TRBV7-2 and TRBJ1-6; D is perhaps TRBD1 (6 bases). V dropped 7 bases and J dropped 7 bases, with 17 bases sitting between them. CDR1 SGHTA and CDR2 FQGNSA come from the germline V gene. The CDR3 contains 15 residues. For the CDR3, the DNA is TGTGCCAGCACGGACAGTTTATTACAAAATTCACCCCTCCACTTT. Translating gives CASTDSLLQNSPLHF.

This chain connects TRBV30 to TRBJ1-2; the D gene is possibly TRBD1 (5 bases). Trimming removed 4 bases at V and 8 bases at J, with 17 bases between. CDR3 size: 13 residues. CDR1 is GTSNPN and CDR2 is SVGIG in the germline V gene (reference sequence). The CDR3 sequence is CAWTPALGVGYTF. CDR3 sequence (DNA): TGTGCCTGGACCCCCGCGTTGGGGGTCGGCTACACCTTC.

The chain couples TRBV4-3 to TRBJ1-6; tentatively, D is TRBD1 (5 bases). The CDR3 is made up of 15 amino acids. Germline CDR1 is LGHNA and CDR2 is YSLEER. Trimming took off 2 bases at V and 6 bases at J, with 11 bases between the two ends. CDR3 sequence: CASSQTSGSNSPLHF. Here the CDR3 DNA reads TGCGCCAGCAGCCAAACTTCAGGGAGTAATTCACCCCTCCACTTT.

This clone was found a few times. The chain carries TRBV2 and TRBJ2-7, with 7 bases aligning to TRBD1. Germline CDR1 SNHLY, CDR2 FYNNEI. The CDR3 runs 14 residues. Losses at the gene ends were 6 bases for V and 3 bases for J; bases not matched to a gene: 8. The CDR3 region is CASSDNRGHYEQYF. The CDR3, as DNA: TGTGCCAGCAGCGATAACAGGGGTCACTACGAGCAGTACTTC.

The chain is built from TRBV27 and TRBJ1-1, with D unresolved. The V and J ends lost 2 bases and 8 bases respectively, with 9 bases between them. There are 12 residues in the CDR3. CDR1 is MNHEY, CDR2 SMNVEV, per germline (reference sequence). The CDR3 is CASSLRGQEAFF. The CDR3 nucleotides are TGTGCCAGCAGTTTAAGAGGGCAGGAAGCTTTCTTT.

This clone occurred a few times. This chain links TRBV5-1 with TRBJ2-2; possibly TRBD1 for D (6 bases). Germline-derived CDR1 and CDR2 are SGHRS and YFSETQ. V was pared by 4 bases and J by 0 bases, with 13 bases between. The CDR3 extends over 16 amino acids. DNA of the CDR3: TGCGCCAGCAGCCGCGATGGGGGCGCGAACACCGGGGAGCTGTTTTTT. This codes for CASSRDGGANTGELFF.

This clone has a single count. The chain combines TRBV6-6 with TRBJ1-1, with D maybe TRBD1 (5 bases). Germline V gene data show CDR1 as MNHNY and CDR2 as SVGAGI (reference sequence). The V end was cut by 4 bases, the J end by 0 bases, with 12 bases between. The CDR3 length is 15 residues. The DNA for the CDR3 is TGTGCCAGCAGTTTGGACAACCGGATGAACACTGAAGCTTTCTTT. It codes for CASSLDNRMNTEAFF.

This clone has a handful of counts. This chain connects TRBV11-2 to TRBJ2-3, with 7 bases identical to TRBD2. Germline V lookup: CDR1 SGHAT, CDR2 FQNNGV. The CDR3 runs to 15 residues. V was pared by 4 bases and J by 3 bases, with 7 bases of the junction left unmatched. CDR3 in amino acids: CASSSQSGETDTQYF. As DNA, the CDR3 is TGTGCCAGCAGCTCACAGAGCGGGGAGACAGATACGCAGTATTTT.

This rearrangement joins TRBV30 to TRBJ1-4; tentatively, D is TRBD1 (6 bases). V lost 3 bases, J lost 8 bases, and 10 bases lay in between. Germline V gene lookup returns CDR1 GTSNPN and CDR2 SVGIG (reference sequence). The CDR3 totals 12 residues. DNA of the CDR3: TGTGCCTGGAGCGGGGGCAAGGAAAAACTGTTTTTT. This translates into CAWSGGKEKLFF.

This clone was seen a handful of times. The CDR3 protein is CATSSVGSPDTQYF. The CDR3 DNA reads as TGTGCCACCAGCAGCGTTGGCTCCCCAGATACGCAGTATTTT. The V gene is TRBV15, the J gene TRBJ2-3; D not certain. Germline lookup yields CDR1 LNHNV and CDR2 YYDKDF (reference sequence). CDR3 size: 14 residues. V was pared by 3 bases and J by 4 bases, with 11 bases between.

This clone has only a few counts. The chain carries TRBV30 and TRBJ2-5, with 8 bases that match TRBD2. J was trimmed by 5 bases and V by 2 bases; bases with no gene match: 7. Germline lookup yields CDR1 GTSNPN and CDR2 SVGIG (reference sequence). This CDR3 comprises 14 residues. In DNA form, the CDR3 reads TGTGCCTGGAGTACGGGAGGGGTCCGCGAGACCCAGTACTTC. Translation gives CAWSTGGVRETQYF.

In this sample, this clone turned up a few times. This chain uses TRBV30 with TRBJ1-2; maybe TRBD1 (5 bases). V was shortened by 3 bases and J by 3 bases, with 20 bases between the two germline ends. The germline gives CDR1 GTSNPN, CDR2 SVGIG (reference sequence). The CDR3 loop spans 16 amino acids. The CDR3 loop reads CAWRPKNRLEDYGYTF. The DNA for the CDR3 is TGTGCCTGGAGACCAAAAAACAGGCTGGAGGACTATGGCTACACCTTC.

This rearrangement joins TRBV5-1 to TRBJ2-6; 12 bases line up with TRBD1. The V gene end was trimmed by 0 bases and the J gene end by 0 bases; junction bases not matched to a gene: 4. Germline V gene lookup returns CDR1 SGHRS and CDR2 YFSETQ. The CDR3 runs to 19 residues. The CDR3 loop reads CASSLVGQGASSGANVLTF. The CDR3 DNA reads as TGCGCCAGCAGCTTGGTGGGACAGGGGGCGTCCTCTGGGGCCAACGTCCTGACTTTC.

This clone has just a few counts. The chain couples TRBV29-1 to TRBJ1-6, with no clear D. CDR3 length: 14 amino acids. Germline V gives CDR1 SQVTM, CDR2 ANQGSEA. Trimming shortened V by 6 bases and J by 7 bases, and 16 bases separated the two germline ends. Here the CDR3 reads CSVAEAGPNSPLHF. DNA for the CDR3: TGCAGCGTGGCTGAGGCAGGCCCAAATTCACCCCTCCACTTT.

This clone was seen once. This chain uses TRBV29-1 with TRBJ1-2; 9 nucleotides match TRBD1. Germline V gene sequence: CDR1 SQVTM, CDR2 ANQGSEA. V lost 8 bases and J lost 5; bases outside the gene matches: 9. This CDR3 spans 13 amino acids. CDR3 protein: CSTWTGVNYGYTF. As DNA, the CDR3 is TGCAGCACTTGGACAGGGGTTAATTATGGCTACACCTTC.

The chain combines TRBV2 with TRBJ1-1, with D uncertain. The CDR3 contains 12 residues. Trimming shortened V by 2 bases and J by 7 bases, and 8 bases separated the two germline ends. Germline CDR1 and CDR2: SNHLY and FYNNEI. The CDR3 bases are TGTGCCAGCAGTGAACTGGGAGGTGAAGCTTTCTTT. Residues: CASSELGGEAFF.

V gene TRBV2 combines with J gene TRBJ2-2, with 8 bases aligning to TRBD2. The CDR3 contains 14 residues. Germline V gene sequence: CDR1 SNHLY, CDR2 FYNNEI. V shed 2 bases, J shed 4 bases, and the junction held 0 bases outside the gene matches. CDR3 residues: CASSELAGTGELFF. The CDR3 nucleotides read TGTGCCAGCAGTGAACTAGCGGGCACCGGGGAGCTGTTTTTT.

The chain carries TRBV7-6 and TRBJ2-7, with a possible D match to TRBD1 (6 bases). Trimming left V 0 bases short and J 1 base short, with 10 bases between. Per the germline V gene, CDR1 is SGHVS and CDR2 is FNYEAQ. The CDR3 contains 15 residues. CDR3 protein: CASSLAQGPSYEQYF. CDR3 sequence (DNA): TGTGCCAGCAGCTTAGCACAGGGACCTTCCTACGAGCAGTACTTC.

The V gene is TRBV5-1, the J gene TRBJ2-1, with TRBD2 matching over 16 bases. CDR1 and CDR2 (germline): SGHRS, YFSETQ. The length of the CDR3 is 16 residues. V dropped 4 bases and J dropped 9; count of bases not matched to a gene: 7. This CDR3 reads CASSPGTSGGAFEQFF. CDR3 coding DNA: TGCGCCAGCAGCCCGGGGACTAGCGGGGGGGCCTTTGAGCAGTTCTTC.

The chain employs TRBV25-1 and TRBJ1-5, with TRBD1 matching over 7 bases. CDR1 MGHDK and CDR2 SYGVNS come from the germline V gene. This CDR3 region has 14 residues. The J segment lost 2 bases and the V segment lost 6 bases, leaving 4 bases of the junction unmatched. Here the CDR3 reads CASSLTGGNQPQHF. The CDR3, as DNA: TGTGCCAGCAGCTTAACAGGGGGCAATCAGCCCCAGCATTTT.

The CDR3 protein is CAWSEAGTANEKLFF. CDR3 DNA: TGTGCCTGGAGTGAGGCCGGGACAGCTAATGAAAAACTGTTTTTT. This chain uses TRBV30 with TRBJ1-4, with 7 bases that match TRBD1. The CDR3 has 15 amino acids. The junction had 5 bases not matched to a gene; V was cut back by 1 base and J by 3 bases. In germline, CDR1 is GTSNPN, CDR2 SVGIG (reference sequence).

A few counts support this clone. The chain joins TRBV5-4 to TRBJ2-4; perhaps TRBD1 as D (5 bases). The CDR3 runs to 15 residues. Trimming removed 0 bases from V and 5 bases from J, with 12 bases in between. Germline-derived CDR1 and CDR2 are SGHNT and YYREEE (reference sequence). CDR3 nucleotide sequence: TGTGCCAGCAGCTTGGGAGGACAAGGGCAAAACATTCAGTACTTC. Amino acid sequence: CASSLGGQGQNIQYF.